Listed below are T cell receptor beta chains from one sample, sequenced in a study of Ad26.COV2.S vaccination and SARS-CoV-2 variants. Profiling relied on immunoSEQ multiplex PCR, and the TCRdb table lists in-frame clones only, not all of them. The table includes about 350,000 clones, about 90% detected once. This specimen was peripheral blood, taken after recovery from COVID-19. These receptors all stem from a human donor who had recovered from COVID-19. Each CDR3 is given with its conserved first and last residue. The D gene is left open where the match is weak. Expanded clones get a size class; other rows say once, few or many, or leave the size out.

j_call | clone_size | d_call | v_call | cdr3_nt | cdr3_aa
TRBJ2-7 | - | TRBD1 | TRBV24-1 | TGTGCCACCAGTGACGGGACAGGGGGCGAGCAGTACTTC | CATSDGTGGEQYF
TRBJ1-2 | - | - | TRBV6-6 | TGTGCCAGCAGAATCACCGGGGGGCGGGAAGCTTATGGCTACACCTTC | CASRITGGREAYGYTF
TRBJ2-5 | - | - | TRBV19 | TGTGCCAGTAGTATCGCTAGCCGCGAGACCCAGTACTTC | CASSIASRETQYF
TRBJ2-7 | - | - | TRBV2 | TGTGCCAGCAGTGACGGTGGTACCTCCTACGAGCAGTACTTC | CASSDGGTSYEQYF
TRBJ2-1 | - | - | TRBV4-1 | TGCGCCAGCAGCCAAGATCTAGGGGGAAAGAATGAGCAGTTCTTC | CASSQDLGGKNEQFF
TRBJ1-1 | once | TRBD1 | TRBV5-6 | TGTGCCAGCAGCTGGGACAGTGAAGCTTTCTTT | CASSWDSEAFF
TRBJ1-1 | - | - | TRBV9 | TGTGCCAGCAGCGTATTCTGGAACACTGAAGCTTTCTTT | CASSVFWNTEAFF
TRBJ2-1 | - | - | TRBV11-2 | TGTGCCAGCAGCCCTCGGGGAATGCCAATATACAATGAGCAGTTCTTC | CASSPRGMPIYNEQFF
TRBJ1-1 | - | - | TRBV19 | TGTGCCAGTAGTATCCTAGGGCTACGGGAAATCACTGAAGCTTTCTTT | CASSILGLREITEAFF
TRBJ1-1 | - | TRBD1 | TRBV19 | TGTGCCAGTAGTAATAGACAGGGGGTGAACACTGAAGCTTTCTTT | CASSNRQGVNTEAFF
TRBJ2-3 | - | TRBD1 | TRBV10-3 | TGTGCCATCAGTCTCCCCCCGGGACAGAGCACAGATACGCAGTATTTT | CAISLPPGQSTDTQYF
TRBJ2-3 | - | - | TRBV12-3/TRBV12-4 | TGTGCCAGCAGTTTATTTTTCACAGATACGCAGTATTTT | CASSLFFTDTQYF
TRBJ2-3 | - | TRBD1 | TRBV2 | TGTGCCACCCGTCGTCGGACAGGTTTCACAGATACGCAGTATTTT | CATRRRTGFTDTQYF
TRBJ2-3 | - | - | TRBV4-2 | TGTGCCAGCAGCCAATTGCAGGACAGCACAGATACGCAGTATTTT | CASSQLQDSTDTQYF
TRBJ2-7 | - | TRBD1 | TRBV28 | TGTGCCAGCAGTACCCCTCCGACACCGAAGGGGGCTCGGGACGAGCAGTACTTC | CASSTPPTPKGARDEQYF
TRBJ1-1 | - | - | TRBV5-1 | TGCGCCAGCAGCTTAAAAGGGGTCAACACTGAAGCTTTCTTT | CASSLKGVNTEAFF
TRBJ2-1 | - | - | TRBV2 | TGTGCCAGCAGTAGTCGGAGGGGGAATGAGCAGTTCTTC | CASSSRRGNEQFF
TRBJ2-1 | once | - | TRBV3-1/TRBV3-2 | TGTGCCAGCAGCCAAAGATTAGGCGATGAGCAGTTCTTC | CASSQRLGDEQFF
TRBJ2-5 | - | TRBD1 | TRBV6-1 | TGTGCCAGCAGTGACGGCAGGGGGCACGAGACCCAGTACTTC | CASSDGRGHETQYF
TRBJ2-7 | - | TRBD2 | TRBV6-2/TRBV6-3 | TGTGCCAGCAGTTACTCCCCGGCTGGGAGCGGGAACTACTACGAGCAGTACTTC | CASSYSPAGSGNYYEQYF
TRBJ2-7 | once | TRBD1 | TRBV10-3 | TGTGCCATCAGCGGGACAGTCACCTACGAGCAGTACTTC | CAISGTVTYEQYF
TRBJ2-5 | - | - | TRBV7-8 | TGTGCCAGCACCCCGGCGTCTGTTCCGCAAGAGACCCAGTACTTC | CASTPASVPQETQYF
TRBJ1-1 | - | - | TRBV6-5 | TGTGCCAGCAGTTACTCGAGCGCAGGGGCGAGTGAAGCTTTCTTT | CASSYSSAGASEAFF
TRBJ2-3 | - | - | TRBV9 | TGTGCCAGCAGCGGAGGGCTAGCAGCAGATACGCAGTATTTT | CASSGGLAADTQYF
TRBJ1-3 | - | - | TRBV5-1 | TGCGCCAGCAGCGATACAGGGTACAGGGCTGGAAACACCATATATTTT | CASSDTGYRAGNTIYF
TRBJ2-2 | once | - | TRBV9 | TGTGCCAGCAGCGTAGGACACGTTAACACCGGGGAGCTGTTTTTT | CASSVGHVNTGELFF
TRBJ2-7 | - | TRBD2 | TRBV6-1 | TGTGCCAGCAGTGACACGAGACTAGCGGGGGTTAGAGGGCTCGAGCAGTACTTC | CASSDTRLAGVRGLEQYF
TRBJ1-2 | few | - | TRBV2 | TGTGCCAGCAGTGACGGCGGTAACTATGGCTACACCTTC | CASSDGGNYGYTF
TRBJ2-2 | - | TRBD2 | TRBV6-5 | TGTGCCAGCAGTTACGGGAGGGTCCACACCGGGGAGCTGTTTTTT | CASSYGRVHTGELFF
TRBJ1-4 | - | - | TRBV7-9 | TGTGCCAGCAGCTTAGGGGGGGCGCGAGAAAAACTGTTTTTT | CASSLGGAREKLFF
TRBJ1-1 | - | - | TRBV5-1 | TGCGCCAGCAGCTCCGGCCCACAGGGTAAGAACACTGAAGCTTTCTTT | CASSSGPQGKNTEAFF
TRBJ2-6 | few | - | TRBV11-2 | TGTGCCAGCAGCTTAGTCAGGGCCCAGGCGGGCTCTGGGGCCAACGTCCTGACTTTC | CASSLVRAQAGSGANVLTF
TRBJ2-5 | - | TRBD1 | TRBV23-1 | TGCGCCAGCAGTCGAGGCCGGCAGGGGGCCGGAGAGACCCAGTACTTC | CASSRGRQGAGETQYF
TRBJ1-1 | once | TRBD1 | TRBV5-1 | TGCGCCAGCAGCTTGGCCTCCTTTAGGGGGCCCGACCCGGACACTGAAGCTTTCTTT | CASSLASFRGPDPDTEAFF
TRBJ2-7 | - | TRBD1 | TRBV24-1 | TGTGCCACCAGACCCGGGACAGAAAACTACGAGCAGTACTTC | CATRPGTENYEQYF
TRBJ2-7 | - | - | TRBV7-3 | TGTGCCAGCAGCTTAAGGCGGGGCTCCTCCTACGAGCAGTACTTC | CASSLRRGSSYEQYF
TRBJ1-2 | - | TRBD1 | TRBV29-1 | TGCAGCGTTGCTGGACAGGGGCAAGGCTACACCTTC | CSVAGQGQGYTF
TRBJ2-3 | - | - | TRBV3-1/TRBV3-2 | TGTGCCAGCAGCCATAGCACAGATACGCAGTATTTT | CASSHSTDTQYF
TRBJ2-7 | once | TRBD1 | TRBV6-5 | TGTGCCAGCAGTTGGGACGGGACAGGGGGCTACGAGCAGTACTTC | CASSWDGTGGYEQYF
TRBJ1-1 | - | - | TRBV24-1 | TGTGCCACCAGTGACTTGACAGGTGATAGGACTGAAGCTTTCTTT | CATSDLTGDRTEAFF
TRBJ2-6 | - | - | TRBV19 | TGTGCCAGTAGTCCCAGAGGTCGCGAGAGCTCTGGGGCCAACGTCCTGACTTTC | CASSPRGRESSGANVLTF
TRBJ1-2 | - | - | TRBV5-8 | TGTGCCAGCAGCTTATCACAGCGAGTTAGCGGCTACACCTTC | CASSLSQRVSGYTF
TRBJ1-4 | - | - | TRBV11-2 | TGTGCCAGCAGCTCCTGGGGTTCGGATGAAAAACTGTTTTTT | CASSSWGSDEKLFF
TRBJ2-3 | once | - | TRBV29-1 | TGCAGCGTTTCGTGGCGGGGGCGCACAGATACGCAGTATTTT | CSVSWRGRTDTQYF
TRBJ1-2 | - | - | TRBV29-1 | TGCAGCGGCATAGAGCACGGGGAAGGCTACACCTTC | CSGIEHGEGYTF
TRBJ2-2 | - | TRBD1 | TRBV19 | TGTGCCAGTAGTAGACCCGGGACAGTGAACACCGGGGAGCTGTTTTTT | CASSRPGTVNTGELFF
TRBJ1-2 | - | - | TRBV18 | TGTGCCAGCTCACCACCTGGGAGAGTTTATGGCTACACCTTC | CASSPPGRVYGYTF
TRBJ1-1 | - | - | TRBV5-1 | TGCGCCAGCAGGGGACATGGTGGGAGCACTGAAGCTTTCTTT | CASRGHGGSTEAFF
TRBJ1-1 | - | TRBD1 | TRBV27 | TGTGCCAGCAGTTTCCAGGGACAGGGGAACACTGAAGCTTTCTTT | CASSFQGQGNTEAFF
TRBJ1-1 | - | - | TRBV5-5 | TGTGCCAGCAGCTTGGAAGGGGGAACGACTGAAGCTTTCTTT | CASSLEGGTTEAFF
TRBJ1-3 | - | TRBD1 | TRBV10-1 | TGCGCCAGATTAAAGGAGGGGGCCACTGGAAACACCATATATTTT | CARLKEGATGNTIYF
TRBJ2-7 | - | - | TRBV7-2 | TGTGCCAGCAGCTTAGAAAGGTCCTACGAGCAGTACTTC | CASSLERSYEQYF
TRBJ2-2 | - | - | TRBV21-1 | TGTGCCAGCAGAAATTTGGGGGGGCTCATCGGGGAGCTGTTTTTT | CASRNLGGLIGELFF
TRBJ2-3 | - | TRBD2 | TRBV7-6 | TGTGCCAGCAGCTCCGTCCCCGGCGGGGGGGCAGATACGCAGTATTTT | CASSSVPGGGADTQYF
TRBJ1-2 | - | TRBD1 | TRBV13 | TGTGCCAGCAGCTTAGGCCGGGAACAGGGGATTAGTAGCTATGGCTACACCTTC | CASSLGREQGISSYGYTF
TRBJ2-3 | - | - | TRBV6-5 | TGTGCCAGCACCCTAGGGGGGGCCAGTGCCGATACGCAGTATTTT | CASTLGGASADTQYF
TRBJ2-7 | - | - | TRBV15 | TGTGCCACCAGCAGAGATACATCAGACTACTCCTACGAGCAGTACTTC | CATSRDTSDYSYEQYF